The 23 T cell receptor beta chains presented below share a single source sample, sequenced in a study of blood T cell repertoires in COVID-19. Repertoires were generated with immunoSEQ multiplex PCR, while TCRdb's copy carries only in-frame clones and drops some. Counted here are fewer than 60,000 clones, approximately 85% occurring once; the ten biggest clones make up 20% to 25%. Sequenced material: peripheral blood. All receptors derive from a woman of 80 years or more with acute or convalescent COVID-19.

The chain recombines TRBV25-1 with TRBJ1-2, with 7 nucleotides matching TRBD1. The CDR3 runs 14 residues. V lost 4 bases and J lost 8; bases outside the gene matches: 10. Germline loops: CDR1 MGHDK, CDR2 SYGVNS. The CDR3 loop reads CASSAAGQRLGYTF. CDR3 sequence (DNA): TGTGCCAGCAGTGCGGCGGGACAGAGGCTAGGCTACACCTTC.

CDR3 in amino acids: CASSVGVAGQQETQYF. The CDR3 bases are TGTGCCAGCAGCGTAGGGGTAGCGGGACAACAAGAGACCCAGTACTTC. This sequence joins TRBV9 and TRBJ2-5; 8 bases are a match to TRBD2. Trimming cost V 0 bases and J 2 bases; bases outside gene matches: 6. Germline V lookup: CDR1 SGDLS, CDR2 YYNGEE. This CDR3 has 16 residues. Supplemented by reference TRBV9 and TRBJ2-5, the full variable domain reads DSGVTQTPKHLITATGQRVTLRCSPRSGDLSVYWYQQSLDQGLQFLIQYYNGEERAKGNILERFSAQQFPDLHSELNLSSLELGDSALYFCASSVGVAGQQETQYFGPGTRLLVL.

The chain carries TRBV7-2 and TRBJ1-5, with 9 nucleotides matching TRBD1. With 4 bases clipped from V and 4 bases from J, the junction kept 5 bases outside the gene matches. The CDR3 is 15 residues long. From germline, CDR1 is SGHTA and CDR2 FQGNSA. CDR3 region: CASSWGTGTNQPQHF. The DNA of the CDR3 is TGTGCCAGCAGCTGGGGGACAGGGACGAATCAGCCCCAGCATTTT.

The V call is TRBV7-8, the J call TRBJ2-2, with TRBD2 matching 9 bases. V shed 8 bases, J shed 5 bases, and the junction held 9 bases outside the gene matches. This CDR3 has 15 residues. The germline V gene has CDR1 SGHVS and CDR2 FQNEAQ. The CDR3 DNA follows: TGTGCCAGCCGAGGCGGGGGGGCGAGGACCGGGGAGCTGTTTTTT. Its translation: CASRGGGARTGELFF.

The V and J genes are TRBV6-1 and TRBJ1-1; D gene uncertain. CDR1 and CDR2 (germline): MNHNS, SASEGT. The V and J ends lost 8 bases and 4 bases respectively, with 17 bases between them. This CDR3 spans 14 amino acids. The CDR3 bases are TGTGCCAGCGTCGAAGGTAGTAGGAGCACTGAAGCTTTCTTT. Translating it yields CASVEGSRSTEAFF.

About this clone: Germline is not matched at one junction end, which may reflect a read error. V usage is TRBV7-7 and J usage is TRBJ2-3; 9 bases line up with TRBD2. The CDR3 spans 17 residues. Germline CDR1 SSHAT, CDR2 FNYEAQ (reference sequence). CDR3 protein: CASSLGASGESTDTQYF. The CDR3 coding sequence is TGTGCTAGCAGCTTAGGGGCTAGCGGGGAGAGCACAGATACGCAGTATTTT.

The chain combines TRBV11-2 with TRBJ1-4, with D hard to call. The V end was cut by 0 bases, the J end by 4 bases, with 9 bases between. CDR3 size: 15 residues. Germline-derived CDR1 and CDR2 are SGHAT and FQNNGV. CDR3 residues: CASSLDRHSNEKLFF. The DNA for the CDR3 is TGTGCCAGCAGCTTAGATAGGCACAGTAATGAAAAACTGTTTTTT.

The chain uses TRBV28 and TRBJ1-3; D is undetermined. Germline V gene sequence: CDR1 MDHEN, CDR2 SYDVKM. Trimming pared 3 bases from V and 0 bases from J, leaving 9 bases between. The CDR3 spans 15 residues. DNA for the CDR3: TGTGCCAGCAGTTTGCGGGGAAGCTCTGGAAACACCATATATTTT. Protein product: CASSLRGSSGNTIYF. The full variable domain, with the rest looked up from reference TRBV28 and TRBJ1-3, is DVKVTQSSRYLVKRTGEKVFLECVQDMDHENMFWYRQDPGLGLRLIYFSYDVKMKEKGDIPEGYSVSREKKERFSLILESASTNQTSMYLCASSLRGSSGNTIYFGEGSWLTVV.

The chain combines TRBV11-2 with TRBJ2-7, with TRBD2 as a possible D gene (6 bases). The length of the CDR3 is 16 residues. The germline V gene has CDR1 SGHAT and CDR2 FQNNGV. The CDR3 DNA reads as TGTGCCAGCACCACTTCCGGGACTGGACCACCTACGAGCTGGGAAGTC. This sequence encodes CASTTSGTGPPTSWEV.

The chain employs TRBV7-2 and TRBJ2-3; D may be TRBD1 (5 bases). This CDR3 is built from 12 residues. V lost 8 bases and J 7 bases, leaving 13 bases between the germline ends. The germline V gene encodes CDR1 SGHTA and CDR2 FQGNSA. The CDR3 bases are TGTGCCAGCTCCCCTCAGGGTTATACGCAGTATTTT. Its translation is CASSPQGYTQYF.

The rearrangement joins TRBV30 to TRBJ1-2, with D hard to call. The CDR3 covers 12 residues. Germline values: CDR1 GTSNPN, CDR2 SVGIG (reference sequence). V was clipped by 0 bases and J by 2 bases, with 4 bases between them. The CDR3 DNA reads as TGTGCCTGGAGTGTTCTGAACTATGGCTACACCTTC. Its protein product is CAWSVLNYGYTF.

The rearrangement joins TRBV5-4 to TRBJ2-7; 9 positions agree with TRBD2. CDR3 size: 14 residues. Germline trimming cut 5 bases from V and 2 bases from J; bases unmatched to any gene: 5. Germline CDR1 is SGHNT and CDR2 is YYREEE (reference sequence). The CDR3 sequence: CASSHAGGPYEQYF. In DNA, the CDR3 is TGTGCCAGCAGTCATGCGGGGGGGCCCTACGAGCAGTACTTC.

The chain is built from TRBV7-9 and TRBJ2-7; D unclear. This CDR3 is 17 amino acids long. Germline V gene sequence: CDR1 SEHNR, CDR2 FQNEAQ (reference sequence). Trimming took 5 bases from V and 2 from J, leaving 22 bases between them. In nucleotides, the CDR3 is TGTGCCAGCAGCCACCGGTTCAGTACTACAACACCCTACGAGCAGTACTTC. Translating it yields CASSHRFSTTTPYEQYF.

The chain links TRBV5-1 to TRBJ2-2; D remains ambiguous. V shed 2 bases and J shed 0 bases, with 8 bases lying between them. Germline CDR1 reads SGHRS; CDR2 reads YFSETQ. The CDR3 covers 15 residues. The CDR3 loop reads CASSFGLANTGELFF. As DNA, the CDR3 is TGCGCCAGCAGCTTTGGCCTAGCGAACACCGGGGAGCTGTTTTTT.

The CDR3 loop reads CASSPAGDQPQHF. The DNA of the CDR3 is TGTGCCAGCTCACCAGCCGGGGATCAGCCCCAGCATTTT. V and J are TRBV18 and TRBJ1-5; D is unclear. The CDR3 spans 13 residues. The germline V gene has CDR1 KGHSH and CDR2 LQKENI. The ends were cut back, 2 bases at V and 5 bases at J, with 7 bases in the middle.

This chain uses TRBV10-3 with TRBJ1-3, with D possibly TRBD1 on 5 matching bases. The V end was cut by 10 bases, the J end by 4 bases, with 17 bases between. The CDR3 runs to 14 residues. The germline V gene encodes CDR1 ENHRY and CDR2 SYGVKD. The CDR3 region is CATGGANPGNTIYF. The CDR3 DNA sequence: TGTGCCACCGGCGGGGCGAATCCAGGAAACACCATATATTTT.

The V gene is TRBV3-1 (or the pseudogene TRBV3-2), the J gene TRBJ2-7; 8 positions agree with TRBD2. CDR3 length equals 13 residues. Trimming cost V 1 base and J 12 bases; bases outside gene matches: 8. The V gene's germline CDR1 is LGHDT and CDR2 YNNKEL (reference sequence). The CDR3 loop is CASSQAPGGGMYF. In nucleotides, the CDR3 is TGTGCCAGCAGCCAAGCCCCGGGGGGGGGCATGTACTTC.

This clone was detected only once. The V gene is TRBV6-6, the J gene TRBJ2-7, with 9 nucleotides matching TRBD2. V shed 7 bases, J shed 5 bases, and the junction held 3 bases outside the gene matches. The CDR3 runs to 12 residues. The germline CDR1 and CDR2 sequences are MNHNY and SVGAGI (reference sequence). This chain's CDR3 is CASNLAGNEQYF. The CDR3 coding sequence is TGTGCCAGCAATCTAGCGGGGAACGAGCAGTACTTC.

This clone was recorded only once. The chain recombines TRBV5-1 with TRBJ1-1, with TRBD1 identical over 8 bases. Germline V gene data show CDR1 as SGHRS and CDR2 as YFSETQ. J was trimmed by 5 bases and V by 3 bases; bases with no gene match: 3. The CDR3 totals 13 residues. The chain's CDR3 is CASSSGGSTEAFF. DNA of the CDR3: TGCGCCAGCAGCTCAGGGGGCTCTACTGAAGCTTTCTTT.

J is TRBJ1-2 and V is TRBV2, with 7 bases aligning to TRBD1. Germline lookup yields CDR1 SNHLY and CDR2 FYNNEI. V lost 5 bases to trimming and J lost 8 bases; unmatched junction nucleotides: 11. This CDR3 has 14 residues. In DNA form, the CDR3 reads TGTGCCAGCAGTCCTCAGGGGGGACGAGGCGGCTACACCTTC. This sequence encodes CASSPQGGRGGYTF.

The V gene is TRBV7-3, the J gene TRBJ2-1; 9 bases map to TRBD1. The CDR3 has 14 amino acids. Trimming removed 5 bases from V and 12 bases from J; junction bases left unmatched: 11. CDR1 is SGHTA and CDR2 is FQGTGA in the germline V gene. DNA of the CDR3: TGTGCCAGCAGCCGGGACAGGGTATCAATGAGGCAGTTCTTC. Its translation: CASSRDRVSMRQFF.

The chain carries TRBV5-1 and TRBJ1-4; 10 bases are a match to TRBD1. The J segment lost 7 bases and the V segment lost 4 bases, leaving 7 bases of the junction unmatched. The germline gives CDR1 SGHRS, CDR2 YFSETQ. The CDR3 has 15 amino acids. The chain's CDR3 is CASSTTGGLGEKLFF. The DNA for the CDR3 is TGCGCCAGCAGCACGACAGGGGGCCTAGGTGAAAAACTGTTTTTT.

This clone was seen only once. The chain is built from TRBV3-1 (or the pseudogene TRBV3-2) and TRBJ1-5, with D possibly TRBD1 on 6 matching bases. The CDR3 spans 15 residues. Trimming removed 4 bases from V and 2 bases from J, with 12 bases in between. The germline V gene encodes CDR1 LGHDT and CDR2 YNNKEL (reference sequence). CDR3 sequence reads: CASSPGGHGNQPQHF. The CDR3 DNA reads TGTGCCAGCAGCCCGGGGGGGCACGGCAATCAGCCCCAGCATTTT.